This entry concerns a single TCR beta chain. Its antigen is undetermined. This sample was included in a study of T-cell reconstitution after alpha-beta-depleted transplantation in children. Study results and limitations: The origin of alpha-beta T cells about two months after transplant was reportedly several hundred expanded graft clones. Surviving recipient T cells and thymic progenitors accounted for the high day-60 TCRbeta diversity observed in some patients.

Unique molecular identifiers were used to barcode this TCRbeta library. TCRdb reanalysed the PCR reads using MiXCR and keeps one entry per CDR3 protein. The data contain fewer than 150,000 distinct CDR3 sequences, about 23% of them singletons. The V gene lost 10 bases and the J gene lost 2 bases, with 18 bases spanning the gap. This CDR3 region has 14 residues. CDR1 is MNHEY, CDR2 SVGEGT, per germline. The chain employs TRBV6-2 or TRBV6-3 and TRBJ2-7; weak D call: TRBD1 (6 bases). Sample: PBMCs, mostly from graft donor cells, taken 180 days after TCRalphabeta/CD19-depleted stem cell transplant. The TCR originated in a male patient aged 2-15 years who had a stem cell transplant for chronic granulomatous disease, so the T cells may come from the graft donor. In DNA, the CDR3 is TGTGCCACCACACAGGGCAATGATCCCTACGAGCAGTACTTC. Amino acids: CATTQGNDPYEQYF.